Following are 12 T cell receptor beta chains from one sample sequenced in a study of regulatory T cells in long-lasting Graves disease. Described time point: persistent/refractory GD, antithyroid drugs over 5 years with positive TRAb. RNA isolated from PBMCs was used to make the TCR library. Library construction for TCR beta used iRepertoire HTBI primers and Arm-PCR of CDR3 regions. TCRdb re-called the multiplex PCR reads through MiXCR, storing one row per CDR3 protein. The data contain 350,000 to 450,000 distinct CDR3 sequences, more than 20% of them singletons. Sequencing was performed on peripheral blood mononuclear cells (PBMCs), taken when the disease was refractory, from a patient treated with antithyroid drugs. The receptor source for this set is a female donor with Graves disease.

The chain combines TRBV13 with TRBJ1-2, with a tentative D call TRBD1 (5 bases). The germline V and J ends were trimmed by 3 bases and 0 bases, with 8 bases remaining between them. Germline CDR1 PRHDT, CDR2 FYEKMQ (reference sequence). This CDR3 has 14 amino acids. The CDR3 nucleotides read TGTGCCAGCAGCTTTTCGACAGCTAACTATGGCTACACCTTC. Its translation: CASSFSTANYGYTF.

In nucleotides, the CDR3 is TGTGCCAGCAGCTTACGGCTAGCGGGGACTCAGGGGCGCGGCAATGAGCAGTTCTTC. Translation: CASSLRLAGTQGRGNEQFF. The genes are TRBV7-8 and TRBJ2-1, with 9 bases fitting TRBD2. The CDR3 runs 19 residues. J lost 6 bases, V lost 2 bases, and 17 bases had no gene match. CDR1 and CDR2 (germline): SGHVS, FQNEAQ.

This clonotype was seen many times. The chain joins TRBV11-2 to TRBJ2-5; D gene uncertain. Germline V lookup: CDR1 SGHAT, CDR2 FQNNGV. V was cut by 1 base and J by 5 bases, with 5 bases left in between. The CDR3 runs to 12 residues. CDR3 coding DNA: TGTGCCAGCAGCTTAGGTGTGGAGACCCAGTACTTC. This codes for CASSLGVETQYF.

The V and J genes are TRBV28 and TRBJ2-5, with D tentatively TRBD2 (6 bases). Trimming left V 6 bases short and J 5 bases short, with 13 bases between. The CDR3 sequence is 13 residues long. CDR1 MDHEN and CDR2 SYDVKM come from the germline V gene. CDR3 bases: TGTGCCAGCAGCTGGAGGGCCGGGGAGACCCAGTACTTC. Translation gives CASSWRAGETQYF.

Notes on this clonotype: This may arise from a read error, as a much more abundant clone is one base away. The CDR3 DNA follows: TGTGCCAGTAGTTGGGGGGATAGCAATCAGCCCCAGCATTTT. This encodes CASSWGDSNQPQHF. The chain employs TRBV19 and TRBJ1-5, with a weak D call TRBD1 (5 bases). Germline V gene lookup returns CDR1 LNHDA and CDR2 SQIVND (reference sequence). The CDR3 has 14 residues. V was cut by 5 bases and J by 0 bases, with 8 bases left in between.

The J gene is TRBJ1-5, the V gene TRBV6-2 or TRBV6-3; tentative D call: TRBD1 (5 bases). The CDR3 has 15 amino acids. V dropped 5 bases and J dropped 4 bases, with 15 bases sitting between them. Germline V CDR1 and CDR2: MNHEY, SVGEGT. Written as DNA, the CDR3 is TGTGCCAGCAGTCCCCGGACAAGTGAGAATCAGCCCCAGCATTTT. Translating gives CASSPRTSENQPQHF.

This clonotype has a handful of counts. The chain links TRBV7-9 to TRBJ1-1; possible D gene TRBD1, 5 bases. V lost 3 bases to trimming and J lost 6 bases, with 17 bases between them. The germline CDR1 and CDR2 sequences are SEHNR and FQNEAQ (reference sequence). The CDR3 is 15 amino acids. CDR3 loop: CASSLTRQGGPEAFF. The CDR3, as DNA: TGTGCCAGCAGCTTGACCCGGCAGGGTGGACCTGAAGCTTTCTTT.

This clonotype was counted only a few times. This chain uses TRBV11-1 with TRBJ2-1; D is undetermined. Between the trimmed V and J ends, which lost 8 bases and 0 bases, there was a span of 5 bases. This CDR3 spans 12 amino acids. Germline values: CDR1 SGHAT, CDR2 FQDESV (reference sequence). CDR3 bases: TGTGCCAGCCGTGGCTCCTACAATGAGCAGTTCTTC. Translation gives CASRGSYNEQFF.

The V call is TRBV28, the J call TRBJ1-5; D is perhaps TRBD1 (5 bases). The CDR3 is 12 residues long. The germline gives CDR1 MDHEN, CDR2 SYDVKM. With 7 bases removed from V and 8 bases from J, the gap between germline ends came to 12 bases. CDR3 region: CASTDRFEPQHF. As DNA, the CDR3 is TGTGCCAGCACCGACAGATTTGAGCCCCAGCATTTT.

This chain links TRBV18 with TRBJ2-1, with D unresolved. The CDR3 covers 13 residues. V was shortened by 2 bases and J by 8 bases, with 10 bases between the two germline ends. Germline V lookup: CDR1 KGHSH, CDR2 LQKENI. The CDR3 region is CASSPALWDEQFF. The CDR3 DNA follows: TGTGCCAGCTCACCAGCACTATGGGATGAGCAGTTCTTC.

A single count supports this clonotype. A read error may account for a junction end that differs from germline. This chain links TRBV12-3 or TRBV12-4 with TRBJ2-5, with 8 bases fitting TRBD2. The CDR3 loop spans 13 amino acids. CDR3 bases: TGTGCCGGCAGTTTCGGGACTAGTGAGACCCAGTACTTC. Protein: CAGSFGTSETQYF.

The chain has TRBV29-1 and TRBJ1-1, with D uncertain. Germline CDR1 SQVTM, CDR2 ANQGSEA. Trimming cost V 6 bases and J 6 bases, with 14 bases left between them. The CDR3 has 12 residues. Here the CDR3 reads CSVVGRVAEAFF. CDR3 coding DNA: TGCAGCGTCGTCGGGCGGGTCGCTGAAGCTTTCTTT.